This is a list of T cell receptor beta chains from one sample in a study of shared T cell receptors in the human thymus. Assay used: immunoSEQ multiplex PCR; TCRdb lists only in-frame clones, some missing. The repertoire holds some 640,000 clones, with approximately 89% as singletons. This sample also belongs to another study, concerning human thymus T cells.

The material sequenced was thymocytes. All receptors come from a boy less than two years old with a congenital heart defect. Both conserved end residues are part of each CDR3. D genes are given only for firm matches. Clone sizes are given selectively: once, few, many, or a class where the clone is expanded.

j_gene,v_gene,abundance,d_gene,CDR3nt,CDR3aa
TRBJ2-1,TRBV7-6,-,TRBD2,TGTGCCAGCAGCTTAGCGGGGGAGGGACTAACGTACAATGAGCAGTTCTTC,CASSLAGEGLTYNEQFF
TRBJ2-5,TRBV29-1,-,-,TGCAGCGCCATACCATCAGCGGGCTACGAGACCCAGTACTTC,CSAIPSAGYETQYF
TRBJ1-3,TRBV28,-,-,TGTGCCAGCAGTTTCCTCACAGGCCACTCTGGAAACACCATATATTTT,CASSFLTGHSGNTIYF
TRBJ2-5,TRBV30,-,-,TGTGCCTGGAGGGCAGAACCGGGCCAAGAGACCCAGTACTTC,CAWRAEPGQETQYF
TRBJ2-7,TRBV1,once,-,TGCACCAGCAGCCCCCCCCTTTGGGCGGGAGCACACGAGCAGTACTTC,CTSSPPLWAGAHEQYF
TRBJ2-3,TRBV5-4,-,-,TGTGCCAGCAGCTTGGCCTTGAACTCTAGCACAGATACGCAGTATTTT,CASSLALNSSTDTQYF
TRBJ2-1,TRBV4-1,-,TRBD2,TGCGCCAGCAGCCAAGTAGGGCTAGCGGGGGACTCCTACAATGAGCAGTTCTTC,CASSQVGLAGDSYNEQFF
TRBJ1-2,TRBV30,-,-,TGTGCCTGGCGACTATACATTGGTCGGAACTATGGCTACACCTTC,CAWRLYIGRNYGYTF
TRBJ1-1,TRBV5-1,-,TRBD1,TGCGCCAGCAGCCCAGGGACAGGCGGTTATTGGGCTGAAGCTTTCTTT,CASSPGTGGYWAEAFF
TRBJ1-4,TRBV14,few,TRBD1,TGTGCCAGCAGCCAAGATGGGACAGGGGCTGAAAAACTGTTTTTT,CASSQDGTGAEKLFF
TRBJ2-1,TRBV30,-,-,TGTGCCTTGCTACCCTCAATACAGTGGCGGGTCAATGAGCAGTTCTTC,CALLPSIQWRVNEQFF
TRBJ1-1,TRBV9,-,-,TGTGCCAGCAGCGCGCAAGGGGGGGGGAATGAAGCTTTCTTT,CASSAQGGGNEAFF
TRBJ1-1,TRBV28,-,TRBD1,TGTGCCAGCAGCCCCGGACAGGGTTTGAACACTGAAGCTTTCTTT,CASSPGQGLNTEAFF
TRBJ2-3,TRBV11-2,-,TRBD2,TGTGCCAGCAGCTCGTCCTTAGCGGGAGTAGGCGCAGATACGCAGTATTTT,CASSSSLAGVGADTQYF
TRBJ2-3,TRBV27,-,TRBD1,TGTGCCAGCAGTTTATGGAAATCGGCCACAGGGGGCCGAGATACGCAGTATTTT,CASSLWKSATGGRDTQYF
TRBJ1-2,TRBV5-1,once,TRBD1,TGCGCCAGCAGCACCGGGACAGGGGGCTTTGGCTACACCTTC,CASSTGTGGFGYTF
TRBJ1-5,TRBV6-1,-,-,TGTGCCAGCAGTGAAGAGGTCGAGGACAGAAATCAGCCCCAGCATTTT,CASSEEVEDRNQPQHF
TRBJ2-3,TRBV19,few,TRBD2,TGTGCCAGTAGTAAAGGGGCTACTAGCGGAACAAGGTGGGATACGCAGTATTTT,CASSKGATSGTRWDTQYF
TRBJ2-7,TRBV2,-,TRBD1,TGTGCCAGCACCCAAACCCCGGGACAGGATACCTACGAGCAGTACTTC,CASTQTPGQDTYEQYF
TRBJ1-1,TRBV15,-,-,TGTGCCACAGAACCAGACATACAGCGGGCTCGCACTGAAGCTTTCTTT,CATEPDIQRARTEAFF
TRBJ2-7,TRBV20-1,-,-,TGCAGTGCTAGACTAGGATACGAGCAGTACTTC,CSARLGYEQYF
TRBJ2-3,TRBV27,-,TRBD2,TGTGCCAGCAGTTTAGCACGACCCTCAGGACTAGCGGGAGTGTATACGCAGTATTTT,CASSLARPSGLAGVYTQYF
TRBJ2-7,TRBV25-1,once,-,TGTGCCAGCAGTGCAGGGTTCGTTCCCTACGAGCAGTACTTC,CASSAGFVPYEQYF
TRBJ2-2,TRBV27,once,TRBD1,TGTGCCAGCAGGGGATCCGGGACAGGGTACACCGGGGAGCTGTTTTTT,CASRGSGTGYTGELFF
TRBJ2-7,TRBV5-6,-,-,TGTGCCAGCAGCTTGGAACTAACCTACGAGCAGTACTTC,CASSLELTYEQYF